Listed here are 27 T cell receptor beta chains from one sample, sequenced in a study of shared clonotypes between healthy human individuals (dated by TCRdb to the early 2020s). Library generation was performed with the immunoSEQ multiplex PCR assay. The table was pulled from immuneACCESS by TCRdb, which kept in-frame rearrangements only. Such tables lose some clones; where checked, under half of the loss comes from unresolved V genes, and the rest has no known cause. The sample table lists a few million clones, approximately 93% of them with a count of one. The top ten constitute 0.39% of the sample. Sample: naive CD4+ T cells from PBMCs. Taken with the paper, the label for cell subset or site translates to: CD45RA+ positively selected. All receptors come from a young man in good health. Some clones in this sample may be carry-over from other donors' samples.

The chain joins TRBV15 to TRBJ1-5, with no clear D. Trimming shortened V by 6 bases and J by 3 bases, and 12 bases separated the two germline ends. The CDR3 has 14 residues. The germline gives CDR1 LNHNV, CDR2 YYDKDF (reference sequence). The CDR3 DNA reads as TGTGCCACCAGTGGTCAGGCGTACAATCAGCCCCAGCATTTT. This encodes CATSGQAYNQPQHF.

The chain employs TRBV7-2 and TRBJ1-2, with 9 bases identical to TRBD1. This CDR3 has 15 residues. With V trimmed by 0 bases and J by 5 bases, 4 bases remained unmatched. Germline CDR1 SGHTA, CDR2 FQGNSA. CDR3 DNA sequence: TGTGCCAGCAGCTTAGCACAGGGGGCTATATATGGCTACACCTTC. Translated: CASSLAQGAIYGYTF.

This chain joins TRBV28 and TRBJ1-1; D uncertain. The V and J ends lost 2 bases and 3 bases respectively, with 7 bases between them. This CDR3 comprises 13 residues. The V gene's germline CDR1 is MDHEN and CDR2 SYDVKM. The CDR3, as DNA: TGTGCCAGCAGTTTAATGCAAGACACTGAAGCTTTCTTT. It is translated as CASSLMQDTEAFF. The full variable domain, with the rest looked up from reference TRBV28 and TRBJ1-1, is DVKVTQSSRYLVKRTGEKVFLECVQDMDHENMFWYRQDPGLGLRLIYFSYDVKMKEKGDIPEGYSVSREKKERFSLILESASTNQTSMYLCASSLMQDTEAFFGQGTRLTVV.

The gene calls are TRBV7-2 and TRBJ2-1, with 10 nucleotides matching TRBD2. The germline V gene encodes CDR1 SGHTA and CDR2 FQGNSA. The V gene end was trimmed by 2 bases and the J gene end by 7 bases; junction bases not matched to a gene: 11. CDR3 length: 17 residues. The CDR3: CASSLFGLIAGGNEQFF. CDR3 in DNA: TGTGCCAGCAGCTTATTTGGCCTTATAGCGGGAGGTAATGAGCAGTTCTTC. The whole variable domain, remainder taken from reference TRBV7-2 and TRBJ2-1, is GAGVSQSPSNKVTEKGKDVELRCDPISGHTALYWYRQSLGQGLEFLIYFQGNSAPDKSGLPSDRFSAERTGGSVSTLTIQRTQQEDSAVYLCASSLFGLIAGGNEQFFGPGTRLTVL.

Details on this clone: The sample carries other DNA sequences with the same CDR3. V usage is TRBV6-1 and J usage is TRBJ1-3, with D unclear. V was trimmed by 6 bases and J by 0 bases, leaving 6 bases between them. The CDR3 length is 13 residues. CDR1 is MNHNS and CDR2 is SASEGT in the germline V gene. This chain's CDR3 is CASRESSGNTIYF. The CDR3 DNA is TGTGCCAGCAGAGAGAGCTCTGGAAACACCATATATTTT.

J is TRBJ1-2 and V is TRBV5-1; D call uncertain. The CDR3 extends over 14 amino acids. V shed 4 bases and J shed 2 bases, with 12 bases lying between them. CDR1 and CDR2 from the germline V gene are SGHRS and YFSETQ. The DNA for the CDR3 is TGCGCCAGCAGCACCACAGCGGGGAACTATGGCTACACCTTC. Protein sequence: CASSTTAGNYGYTF. The whole variable domain, remainder taken from reference TRBV5-1 and TRBJ1-2, is KAGVTQTPRYLIKTRGQQVTLSCSPISGHRSVSWYQQTPGQGLQFLFEYFSETQRNKGNFPGRFSGRQFSNSRSEMNVSTLELGDSALYLCASSTTAGNYGYTFGSGTRLTVV.

Comments on this clone: The same CDR3 arises from other DNA sequences in this sample as well. The chain joins TRBV29-1 to TRBJ2-3, with 8 bases lining up with TRBD2. V lost 7 bases and J lost 1; bases outside the gene matches: 7. This CDR3 has 14 amino acids. Germline V gene lookup returns CDR1 SQVTM and CDR2 ANQGSEA. The CDR3, as DNA: TGCAGCGCCGGACGGCGGGAGGGCACAGATACGCAGTATTTT. Translation: CSAGRREGTDTQYF.

This chain connects TRBV28 to TRBJ2-7; no definite D call. Germline V gene lookup returns CDR1 MDHEN and CDR2 SYDVKM. V lost 2 bases, J lost 2 bases, and 13 bases lay in between. The CDR3 contains 15 residues. DNA of the CDR3: TGTGCCAGCAGTTTACGTTTCTGGCAGGCCTACGAGCAGTACTTC. Amino acid sequence: CASSLRFWQAYEQYF.

The rearrangement joins TRBV7-9 to TRBJ1-1; unclear D gene. This CDR3 comprises 13 residues. Per the germline V gene, CDR1 is SEHNR and CDR2 is FQNEAQ (reference sequence). Trimming took off 8 bases at V and 4 bases at J, with 14 bases between the two ends. The CDR3 loop is CASQPRTLTEAFF. DNA of the CDR3: TGTGCCAGCCAGCCCCGGACCCTCACTGAAGCTTTCTTT.

The chain couples TRBV27 to TRBJ2-3; 7 bases are shared with TRBD2. In germline, CDR1 is MNHEY, CDR2 SMNVEV (reference sequence). The CDR3 loop spans 16 amino acids. V lost 8 bases to trimming and J lost 6 bases; unmatched junction nucleotides: 17. CDR3 bases: TGTGCCAGCCCCCCCCACCTAGCGGTTAAGAGGGATACGCAGTATTTT. Protein sequence: CASPPHLAVKRDTQYF.

This clone was detected only a few times. V gene TRBV4-1 combines with J gene TRBJ1-1; tentative D call: TRBD1 (5 bases). Germline V gene lookup returns CDR1 MGHRA and CDR2 YSYEKL. V was clipped by 2 bases and J by 1 base, with 11 bases between them. The CDR3 sequence is 15 residues long. The CDR3 DNA reads TGCGCCAGCAGCCAACCCGGGACGGGGAACACTGAAGCTTTCTTT. Protein: CASSQPGTGNTEAFF.

The V call is TRBV29-1, the J call TRBJ2-3; TRBD2 aligns across 13 bases. V trimming: 4 bases; J trimming: 0 bases; junction bases outside the gene matches: 7. This CDR3 has 17 residues. Germline loops: CDR1 SQVTM, CDR2 ANQGSEA. CDR3 region: CSVAGTSGDTSTDTQYF. The DNA for the CDR3 is TGCAGCGTTGCCGGGACTAGCGGGGACACTAGCACAGATACGCAGTATTTT.

J is TRBJ2-5 and V is TRBV13; D not certain. The CDR3 is made up of 15 amino acids. The V gene lost 5 bases and the J gene lost 1 base, with 14 bases spanning the gap. Germline V lookup: CDR1 PRHDT, CDR2 FYEKMQ (reference sequence). The CDR3 here is CASSPGTHLQETQYF. The DNA of the CDR3 is TGTGCCAGCAGCCCCGGCACGCACCTCCAAGAGACCCAGTACTTC.

The gene calls are TRBV6-5 and TRBJ2-5, with D possibly being TRBD1 (7 bases). The CDR3 sequence is 14 residues long. V was cut by 2 bases and J by 7 bases, with 14 bases left in between. Germline V gene sequence: CDR1 MNHEY, CDR2 SVGAGI. The CDR3 loop reads CASSYGGGRGTQYF. The CDR3 nucleotides read TGTGCCAGCAGTTACGGAGGGGGCCGGGGGACCCAGTACTTC.

The gene calls are TRBV18 and TRBJ1-4; no clear D gene. CDR3 size: 15 residues. Germline V CDR1 and CDR2: KGHSH, LQKENI. Trimming cost V 3 bases and J 0 bases, with 8 bases left between them. The CDR3 loop is CASSPFAATNEKLFF. The CDR3 bases are TGTGCCAGCTCACCGTTCGCTGCAACTAATGAAAAACTGTTTTTT.

The V and J genes are TRBV5-6 and TRBJ2-5, with D possibly being TRBD1 (7 bases). The CDR3 spans 16 residues. Per germline, CDR1 SGHDT and CDR2 YYEEEE. The germline V and J ends were trimmed by 4 bases and 5 bases, with 21 bases remaining between them. The chain's CDR3 is CASSPDSTGRSETQYF. The CDR3 coding sequence is TGTGCCAGCAGCCCGGATTCGACAGGGAGGTCGGAGACCCAGTACTTC. Complete variable domain (other parts from reference TRBV5-6 and TRBJ2-5): DAGVTQSPTHLIKTRGQQVTLRCSPKSGHDTVSWYQQALGQGPQFIFQYYEEEERQRGNFPDRFSGHQFPNYSSELNVNALLLGDSALYLCASSPDSTGRSETQYFGPGTRLLVL.

The chain is built from TRBV21-1 and TRBJ2-1. TRBV21-1 is listed as a pseudogene. This CDR3 contains 14 residues. The CDR3, as DNA: TGTGCCAGCAGCTACCTAACACCAAGCAATGAGCAGTTCTTC. This encodes CASSYLTPSNEQFF.

This chain joins TRBV5-1 and TRBJ2-3; D is possibly TRBD2 (7 bases). Germline V gene data show CDR1 as SGHRS and CDR2 as YFSETQ. V lost 7 bases, J lost 2 bases, and 14 bases lay in between. The CDR3 has 14 amino acids. The CDR3 bases are TGCGCCAGCGGACCGGGGGGCGCCACAGATACGCAGTATTTT. Translation gives CASGPGGATDTQYF.

This sequence joins TRBV6-5 and TRBJ2-3; the D gene could be TRBD1 or TRBD2 (5 bases each). The CDR3 loop spans 14 amino acids. V lost 1 base and J 5 bases, leaving 10 bases between the germline ends. Germline assignment: CDR1 MNHEY and CDR2 SVGAGI. In nucleotides, the CDR3 is TGTGCCAGCAGTTACTACCGGGACGGAGATACGCAGTATTTT. Residues: CASSYYRDGDTQYF.

This rearrangement joins TRBV9 to TRBJ2-7; 15 bases match TRBD2. V lost 0 bases to trimming and J lost 3 bases; unmatched junction nucleotides: 22. Germline V gives CDR1 SGDLS, CDR2 YYNGEE. The CDR3 covers 23 residues. The CDR3 sequence: CASSVAAVTGTSGRTALGYEQYF. In DNA form, the CDR3 reads TGTGCCAGCAGCGTAGCGGCAGTAACCGGGACTAGCGGGAGGACGGCCCTCGGCTACGAGCAGTACTTC.

About this clone itself: Other DNA sequences in the same sample also yield this CDR3. The chain employs TRBV2 and TRBJ1-3; D uncertain. CDR1 SNHLY and CDR2 FYNNEI come from the germline V gene. This CDR3 is 13 amino acids long. V gave up 4 bases and J gave up 0 bases, with 4 bases separating them. The CDR3 sequence is CASSASSGNTIYF. CDR3 nucleotides: TGTGCCAGCAGTGCTAGCTCTGGAAACACCATATATTTT.

The rearrangement uses TRBV5-1 and TRBJ1-2, with D perhaps matching TRBD1 (5 bases). From germline, CDR1 is SGHRS and CDR2 YFSETQ. CDR3 size: 13 residues. V gave up 0 bases and J gave up 6 bases, with 9 bases separating them. The CDR3 nucleotides are TGCGCCAGCAGCTTGGGGGACGGCAATGGCTACACCTTC. It translates to CASSLGDGNGYTF.

The V call is TRBV18, the J call TRBJ2-2, with 11 bases lining up with TRBD2. The CDR3 has 15 amino acids. Germline V gene data show CDR1 as KGHSH and CDR2 as LQKENI. J was trimmed by 5 bases and V by 8 bases; bases with no gene match: 7. CDR3 in amino acids: CASPGLAGGTGELFF. The CDR3, as DNA: TGTGCCAGCCCAGGACTAGCGGGTGGTACCGGGGAGCTGTTTTTT.

The chain employs TRBV18 and TRBJ1-1, with a tentative D call TRBD1 (6 bases). The CDR3 runs to 14 residues. The germline gives CDR1 KGHSH, CDR2 LQKENI. With 3 bases removed from V and 7 bases from J, the gap between germline ends came to 15 bases. As DNA, the CDR3 is TGTGCCAGCTCACCGCGACAGGTGCTGGTTGAAGCTTTCTTT. Encoded protein: CASSPRQVLVEAFF.

The V and J genes are TRBV7-8 and TRBJ2-3; D tentatively reads TRBD1 or TRBD2 (5 bases each). This CDR3 has 15 amino acids. Germline values: CDR1 SGHVS, CDR2 FQNEAQ. Trimming removed 6 bases from V and 0 bases from J, with 13 bases in between. The chain's CDR3 is CASRSRGASTDTQYF. CDR3 bases: TGTGCCAGCAGGTCGAGAGGGGCTAGCACAGATACGCAGTATTTT.

The V gene is TRBV25-1, the J gene TRBJ2-5; D is unclear. The CDR3 is made up of 12 amino acids. The V end lost 2 bases, the J end lost 5 bases, and 6 bases lay between the germline ends. Germline V gives CDR1 MGHDK, CDR2 SYGVNS. The CDR3 bases are TGTGCCAGCAGTGAAGGGTATGAGACCCAGTACTTC. Protein sequence: CASSEGYETQYF.

V is TRBV11-2 and J is TRBJ2-3; TRBD1 or TRBD2 may be the D gene (5 bases each). Germline lookup yields CDR1 SGHAT and CDR2 FQNNGV. The CDR3 length is 16 residues. V lost 5 bases, J lost 8 bases, and 23 bases lay in between. CDR3 in DNA: TGTGCCAGCAGCCCCCAAACCGGGACCAACGTGGGTACGCAGTATTTT. Translation gives CASSPQTGTNVGTQYF.